This TCR gamma chain was retrieved from a study of γδ T cells in repeated Plasmodium falciparum infection. Study background: Age- and gender-matched Australian children served as comparison for malaria-exposed Malian children. Donors had four controlled P. falciparum NF54 infections over roughly 640 days.

This clone is medium-sized. Vgamma9/Vdelta2+ and Vdelta2-negative gammadelta T cells were flow-sorted from PBMC for bulk sequencing. Germline V gene lookup returns CDR1 GITISATS and CDR2 ISYDGTV (reference sequence). CDR3 length: 13 residues. V dropped 3 bases and J dropped 7; count of bases not matched to a gene: 9. TCRdb called clones from the multiplex PCR reads again using CATT. The sample comprises approximately 32,000 gamma-chain clones, around 1.4% of which are singletons, and just under 20% rests with the top ten. Sequencing used gamma-delta T cells from blood. The receptor comes from a pool of human donors (malaria-infected and uninfected, not separated). The J gene is TRGJ1 or TRGJ2, the V gene TRGV9. CDR3 sequence (DNA): TGTGCCTTGTGGGAGCCTTTGTGGTATAAGAAACTCTTT. This codes for CALWEPLWYKKLF.